This TCR beta chain comes out of a study of T cells after yellow fever vaccination. Study-wide context: SMART-Seq v4 Ultra Low Input prepared the low-cell-number fractions. Findings of the study overall: Among all clonotypes, a small share was observed in both CD4 and CD8 compartments. Though it reached lower strength, the secondary response hit its peak faster, day 5 versus 15.

A single record per CDR3 protein comes from TCRdb applying MiXCR to the 5' RACE reads. The table includes around 590,000 distinct CDR3 sequences, 10% to 15% detected once. With regard to this clonotype: No antigen is known for it.

V dropped 6 bases and J dropped 2; count of bases not matched to a gene: 9. The CDR3 has 15 residues. From germline, CDR1 is ENHRY and CDR2 SYGVKD. This TCR came from a man aged 25 to 40 who received the YFV17D yellow fever vaccine. V gene TRBV10-3 combines with J gene TRBJ2-7; TRBD2 matches at 8 bases. Sample: PBMCs, taken on the day of the yellow fever booster vaccination. This CDR3 is CAIRGGSGTAYEQYF. CDR3 nucleotide sequence: TGTGCCATCAGGGGGGGTAGCGGGACCGCCTACGAGCAGTACTTC.